What follows is one T cell receptor beta chain and its context. The antigen is unknown. These data are taken from a study of Tregs in tolerant kidney transplant recipients. Study context: Sorting after B cell culture yielded CD25+CD127- and 4-1BB+CD40L- CD4+ cells.

Repertoires were generated with immunoSEQ multiplex PCR, while TCRdb's copy carries only in-frame clones and drops some. The data hold under 2,000 clones, with 40% to 50% observed a single time. This CDR3 region has 14 residues. The V gene's germline CDR1 is MDHEN and CDR2 SYDVKM. V lost 7 bases and J lost 4; bases outside the gene matches: 9. This sequence joins TRBV28 and TRBJ1-2; the match to TRBD1 covers 7 bases. The sequenced material came from Tregs from blood cultured with allogeneic cells. This clonotype was obtained from a human patient who received a combined kidney and bone marrow transplant. Some T cells may trace back to the graft donor. The CDR3 DNA sequence: TGTGCCAGCACCCCACAGGGGCAGGGCTATGGCTACACCTTC. Translation: CASTPQGQGYGYTF.